The T cell receptor beta chain described here comes from a study of graft-versus-host responses after intestinal transplantation. In the study overall: Anti-thymocyte globulin served as induction for all recipients, who then took tacrolimus and steroids for around 3 years.

On this clone: As yet, its antigen is unknown.

Study-level points and caveats: Early post-transplant falls in HvG clones accompanied the peak levels of circulating GvH clones. GvH clonotypes were identified within recipient marrow, with a subset emerging first in ileum or blood.

Only in-frame clones appear in the TCRdb table, and some are missing; sequencing was by immunoSEQ multiplex PCR. Of approximately 70,000 clones listed, 75% to 90% are singletons. The V end was cut by 1 base, the J end by 4 bases, with 10 bases between. CDR1 MDHEN and CDR2 SYDVKM come from the germline V gene. This CDR3 region has 14 residues. The chain employs TRBV28 and TRBJ1-1; perhaps TRBD1 as D (5 bases). This TCR was recovered from a human donor who was the organ donor for an intestinal transplant. The specimen comprised unstimulated CD4+ T cells sorted from spleen or lymph node cells, sampled before transplant. CDR3 amino acids: CASSLSGGVTEAFF. The CDR3 coding sequence is TGTGCCAGCAGTTTATCTGGGGGGGTCACTGAAGCTTTCTTT.